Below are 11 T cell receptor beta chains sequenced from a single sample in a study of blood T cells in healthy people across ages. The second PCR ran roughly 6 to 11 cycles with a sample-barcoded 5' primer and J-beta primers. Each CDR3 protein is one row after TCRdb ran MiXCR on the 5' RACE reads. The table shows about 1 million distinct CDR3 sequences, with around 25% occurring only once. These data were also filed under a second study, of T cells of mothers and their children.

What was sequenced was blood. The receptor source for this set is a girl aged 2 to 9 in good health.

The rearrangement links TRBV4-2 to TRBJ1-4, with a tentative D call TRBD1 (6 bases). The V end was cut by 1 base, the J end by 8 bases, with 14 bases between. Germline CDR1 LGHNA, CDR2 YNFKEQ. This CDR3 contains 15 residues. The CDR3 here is CASSQAFVGAEKLFF. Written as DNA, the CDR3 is TGTGCCAGCAGCCAAGCTTTTGTGGGGGCCGAAAAACTGTTTTTT.

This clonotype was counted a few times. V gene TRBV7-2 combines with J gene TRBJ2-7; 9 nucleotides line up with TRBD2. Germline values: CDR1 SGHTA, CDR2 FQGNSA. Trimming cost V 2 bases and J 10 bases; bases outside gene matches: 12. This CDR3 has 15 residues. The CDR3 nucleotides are TGTGCCAGCAGCTTATTAGTAGCGGGAGCTCAAGAACAGTACTTC. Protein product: CASSLLVAGAQEQYF.

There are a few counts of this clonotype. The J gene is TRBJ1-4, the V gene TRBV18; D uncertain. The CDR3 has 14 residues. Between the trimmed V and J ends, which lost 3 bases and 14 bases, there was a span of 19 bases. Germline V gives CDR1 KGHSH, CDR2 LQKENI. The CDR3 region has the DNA TGTGCCAGCTCACCTCCTGGAACGTCCAGGAGGCTGTTTTTT. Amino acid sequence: CASSPPGTSRRLFF.

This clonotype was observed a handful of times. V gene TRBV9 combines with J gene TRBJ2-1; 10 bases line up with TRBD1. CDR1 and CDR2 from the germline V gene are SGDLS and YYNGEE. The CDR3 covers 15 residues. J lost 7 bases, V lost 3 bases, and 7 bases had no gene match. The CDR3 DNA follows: TGTGCCAGCAGCGCGACAGGGGGCGCGGATAATGAGCAGTTCTTC. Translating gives CASSATGGADNEQFF. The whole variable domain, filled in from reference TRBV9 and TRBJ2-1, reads DSGVTQTPKHLITATGQRVTLRCSPRSGDLSVYWYQQSLDQGLQFLIQYYNGEERAKGNILERFSAQQFPDLHSELNLSSLELGDSALYFCASSATGGADNEQFFGPGTRLTVL.

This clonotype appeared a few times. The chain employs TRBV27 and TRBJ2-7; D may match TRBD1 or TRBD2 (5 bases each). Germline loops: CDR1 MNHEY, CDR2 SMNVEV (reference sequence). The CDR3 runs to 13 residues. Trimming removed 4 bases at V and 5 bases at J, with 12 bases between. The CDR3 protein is CASSSDRDHEQYF. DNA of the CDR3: TGTGCCAGCAGTTCGGACCGGGACCACGAGCAGTACTTC.

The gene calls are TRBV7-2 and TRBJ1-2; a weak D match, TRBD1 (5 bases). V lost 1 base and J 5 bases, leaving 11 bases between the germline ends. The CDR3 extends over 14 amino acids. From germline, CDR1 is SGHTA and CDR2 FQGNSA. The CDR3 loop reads CASSLVGADYGYTF. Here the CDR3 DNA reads TGTGCCAGCAGCTTAGTAGGGGCGGATTATGGCTACACCTTC. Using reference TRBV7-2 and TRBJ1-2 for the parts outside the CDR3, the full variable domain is GAGVSQSPSNKVTEKGKDVELRCDPISGHTALYWYRQSLGQGLEFLIYFQGNSAPDKSGLPSDRFSAERTGGSVSTLTIQRTQQEDSAVYLCASSLVGADYGYTFGSGTRLTVV.

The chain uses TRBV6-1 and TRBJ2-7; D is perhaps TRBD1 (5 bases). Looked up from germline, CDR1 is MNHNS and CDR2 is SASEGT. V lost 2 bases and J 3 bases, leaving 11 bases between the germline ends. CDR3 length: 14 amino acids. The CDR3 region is CASSEPGNSYEQYF. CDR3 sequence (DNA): TGTGCCAGCAGTGAACCAGGGAACAGCTACGAGCAGTACTTC.

The CDR3 DNA sequence: TGTGCCAGCAGCTTCGGTACAGGGGGCAGCTATGGCTACACCTTC. Its translation is CASSFGTGGSYGYTF. The rearrangement joins TRBV11-3 to TRBJ1-2; 9 positions agree with TRBD1. The V gene's germline CDR1 is SGHNT and CDR2 YENEEA. CDR3 length equals 15 residues. J lost 4 bases, V lost 3 bases, and 6 bases had no gene match.

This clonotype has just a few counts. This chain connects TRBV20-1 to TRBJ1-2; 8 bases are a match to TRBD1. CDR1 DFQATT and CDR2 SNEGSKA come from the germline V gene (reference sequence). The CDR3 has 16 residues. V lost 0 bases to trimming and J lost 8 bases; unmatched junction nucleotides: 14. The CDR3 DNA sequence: TGCAGTGCTAGAGATCCTAGAGGGCAGGGGGCGAGGGGCTACACCTTC. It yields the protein CSARDPRGQGARGYTF.

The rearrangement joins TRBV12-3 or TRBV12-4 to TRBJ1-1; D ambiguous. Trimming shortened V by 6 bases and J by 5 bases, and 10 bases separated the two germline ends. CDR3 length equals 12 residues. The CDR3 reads CASRSMGTEAFF. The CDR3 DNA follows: TGTGCCAGCAGGTCGATGGGGACTGAAGCTTTCTTT.

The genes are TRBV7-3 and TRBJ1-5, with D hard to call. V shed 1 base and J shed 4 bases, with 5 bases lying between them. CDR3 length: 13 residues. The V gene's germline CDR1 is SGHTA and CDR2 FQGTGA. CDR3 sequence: CASSLNPNQPQHF. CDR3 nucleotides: TGTGCCAGCAGCTTAAACCCTAATCAGCCCCAGCATTTT.